This TCR beta chain was captured by sequencing in a study of blood T cell repertoires in COVID-19. As for the study in general: Acute and convalescent COVID-19 samples came from the United States, Italy and Spain. Sources were T cells, B-cell-depleted T cells, or PBMCs; the material itself was cDNA or gDNA.

The CDR3 contains 15 residues. Germline V lookup: CDR1 SNHLY, CDR2 FYNNEI. V shed 4 bases and J 6 bases; nucleotides not matched to a gene: 6. In the study's own analysis: Amplification of reference gene primers was used by the study to estimate nucleated cell counts. The method was immunoSEQ multiplex PCR; TCRdb's version includes in-frame clones alone and lacks a portion of them. D and trimming were read from the DNA, whereas the V and J calls and clone size are those reported in that table. The sample shows roughly 120,000 clones, 87% of them seen only once. This sequence joins TRBV2 and TRBJ1-6; 7 bases align to TRBD1. Sequenced material: peripheral blood. The receptor was derived from a woman in her 70s with acute or convalescent COVID-19. CDR3 amino acids: CASSADRAVNSPLHF. The CDR3, as DNA: TGTGCCAGCAGTGCCGACAGGGCTGTTAATTCACCCCTCCACTTT.